The following is a TCR beta chain sequence with its context. Methods used by the authors: Reference gene primers were amplified, and this amplification served to estimate nucleated cell counts. Clones were read by immunoSEQ multiplex PCR, and TCRdb kept only the in-frame ones, dropping some. V and J calls and clone size are those listed in that table; D and trimming were worked out from the DNA. The sample consists of roughly 250,000 clones, about 93% of them appearing once. The germline V gene has CDR1 SNHLY and CDR2 FYNNEI. The CDR3 has 19 amino acids. J lost 8 bases, V lost 1 base, and 19 bases had no gene match. This sample stems from a study of blood T cell repertoires in COVID-19. On the study more broadly: Sites across the United States, Italy and Spain contributed samples from acute and convalescent COVID-19.

The study drew participants aged about 18 to 95 years from 20 to 30 US areas. Cohort 3 donors were reported recovered after two negative PCRs, clearance, or symptom resolution. The source is a young woman who had recovered from COVID-19. The chain carries TRBV2 and TRBJ2-1, with 8 positions matching TRBD2. The material sequenced was PBMCs or T cells enriched from blood (not recorded which). CDR3 nucleotides: TGTGCCAGCAGTGAAGTGACCGCCCTTTTGCGGGAGGTAGGAGATGAGCAGTTCTTC. It codes for CASSEVTALLREVGDEQFF.